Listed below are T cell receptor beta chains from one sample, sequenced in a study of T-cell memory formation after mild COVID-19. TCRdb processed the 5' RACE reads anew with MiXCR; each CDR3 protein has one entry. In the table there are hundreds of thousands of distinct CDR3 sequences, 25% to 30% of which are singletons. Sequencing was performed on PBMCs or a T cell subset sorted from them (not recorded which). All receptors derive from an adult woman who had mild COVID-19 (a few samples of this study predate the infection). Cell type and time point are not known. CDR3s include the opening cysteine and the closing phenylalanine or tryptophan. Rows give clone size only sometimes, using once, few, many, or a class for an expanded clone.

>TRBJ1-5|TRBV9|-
CASSSTGIGNQPQHF
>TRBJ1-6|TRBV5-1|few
CASSLGDLPNSPLHF
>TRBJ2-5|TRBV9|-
CASSVGKEKVETQYF
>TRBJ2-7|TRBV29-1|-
CSVSQGGHTFRSYEQYF
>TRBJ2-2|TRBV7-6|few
CASGRRSLGGELFF
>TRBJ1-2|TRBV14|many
CASSQVLHYGYTF
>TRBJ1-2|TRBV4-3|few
CASSQVEGGNYGYTF
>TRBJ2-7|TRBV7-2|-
CASSRGNPYEQYF
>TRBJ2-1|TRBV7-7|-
CASSFGQGAYNEQFF
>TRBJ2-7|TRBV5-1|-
CASSRGDRVTYEQYF
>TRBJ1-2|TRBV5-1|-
CASSLPDRGFSYGYTF
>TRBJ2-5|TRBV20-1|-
CSAPLLPGLGPETQYF
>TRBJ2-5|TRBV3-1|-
CASSQERASETQYF
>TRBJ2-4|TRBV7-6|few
CASSLPGQKNIQYF
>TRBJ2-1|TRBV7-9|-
CASSAPSSERGRGEQFF
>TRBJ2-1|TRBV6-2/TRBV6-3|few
CASSYNPGLAGAYNEQFF
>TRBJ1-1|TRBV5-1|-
CASSLDGPGTGGRYMNTEAFF
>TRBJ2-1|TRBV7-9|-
CASYGLSYNEQFF
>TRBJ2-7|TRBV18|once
CASSPSGEVGYEQYF
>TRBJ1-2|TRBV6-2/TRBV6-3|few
CASSYSNYAGKSGYGYTF
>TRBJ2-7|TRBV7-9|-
CASRRGQSSYEQYF
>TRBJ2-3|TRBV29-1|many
CSVDESGWADTQYF
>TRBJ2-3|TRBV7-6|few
CASSPTGRDTQYF
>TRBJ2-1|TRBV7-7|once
CASSLRAGENEQFF
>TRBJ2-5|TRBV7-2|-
CASSGQGRALAETQYF
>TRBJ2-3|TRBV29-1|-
CSVEDAGQLTDTQYF
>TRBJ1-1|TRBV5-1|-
CASSLVAGGTEAFF
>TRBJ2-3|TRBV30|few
CAWSVGGASTDTQYF
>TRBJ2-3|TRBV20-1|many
CSADGGLLDGTDTQYF
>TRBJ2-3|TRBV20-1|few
CSAGAPSTDTQYF
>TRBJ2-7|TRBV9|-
CASSAQTGYEQYF
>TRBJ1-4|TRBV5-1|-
CASSLGSKEKLFF
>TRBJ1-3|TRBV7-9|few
CASSLGTVSSGNTIYF
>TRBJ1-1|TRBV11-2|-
CASSPQGAAFF
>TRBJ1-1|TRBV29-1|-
CSVVLRAQNTEAFF
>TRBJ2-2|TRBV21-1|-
CASSKDDGQGTGELFF
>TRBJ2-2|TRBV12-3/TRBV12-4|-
CASSYDSRGTGELFF
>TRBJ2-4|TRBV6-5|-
CASSSLDGILRNIQYF
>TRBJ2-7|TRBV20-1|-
CSAPDRGSYEQYF
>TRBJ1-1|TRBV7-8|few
CASRAGQSNTEAFF